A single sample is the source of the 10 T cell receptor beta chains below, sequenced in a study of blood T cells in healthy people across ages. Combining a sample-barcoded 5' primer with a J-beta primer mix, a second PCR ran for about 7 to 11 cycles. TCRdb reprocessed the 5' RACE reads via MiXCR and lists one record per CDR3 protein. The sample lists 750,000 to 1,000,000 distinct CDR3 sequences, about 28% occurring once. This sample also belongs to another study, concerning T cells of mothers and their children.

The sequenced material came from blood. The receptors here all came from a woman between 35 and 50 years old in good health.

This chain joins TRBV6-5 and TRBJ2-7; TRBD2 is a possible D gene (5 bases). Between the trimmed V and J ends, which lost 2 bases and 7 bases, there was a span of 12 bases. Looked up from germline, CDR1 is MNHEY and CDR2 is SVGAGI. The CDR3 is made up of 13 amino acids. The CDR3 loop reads CASSYDEGGEQYF. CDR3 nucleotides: TGTGCCAGCAGTTACGATGAGGGCGGGGAGCAGTACTTC.

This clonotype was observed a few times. The CDR3 protein is CSAEGGGLNYGYTF. The CDR3 DNA is TGCAGCGCCGAGGGCGGGGGTCTAAACTATGGCTACACCTTC. This chain links TRBV29-1 with TRBJ1-2, with D tentatively TRBD1 (5 bases). The CDR3 sequence is 14 residues long. Germline CDR1 and CDR2: SQVTM and ANQGSEA. V was clipped by 7 bases and J by 2 bases, with 17 bases between them.

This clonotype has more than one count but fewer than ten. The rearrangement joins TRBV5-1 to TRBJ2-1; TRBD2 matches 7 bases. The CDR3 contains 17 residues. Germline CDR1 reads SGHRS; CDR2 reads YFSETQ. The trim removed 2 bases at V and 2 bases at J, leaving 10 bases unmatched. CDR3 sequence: CASSFPGRGIPYNEQFF. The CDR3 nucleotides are TGCGCCAGCAGCTTCCCGGGGAGGGGAATCCCCTACAATGAGCAGTTCTTC. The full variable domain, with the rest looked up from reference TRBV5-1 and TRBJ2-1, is KAGVTQTPRYLIKTRGQQVTLSCSPISGHRSVSWYQQTPGQGLQFLFEYFSETQRNKGNFPGRFSGRQFSNSRSEMNVSTLELGDSALYLCASSFPGRGIPYNEQFFGPGTRLTVL.

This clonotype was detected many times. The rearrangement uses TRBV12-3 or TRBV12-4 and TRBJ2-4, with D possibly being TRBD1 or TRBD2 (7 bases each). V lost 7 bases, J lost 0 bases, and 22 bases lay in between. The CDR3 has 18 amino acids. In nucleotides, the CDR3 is TGTGCCAGCACCCCCTCCCGACAGGGACTACTAGCCAAAAACATTCAGTACTTC. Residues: CASTPSRQGLLAKNIQYF.

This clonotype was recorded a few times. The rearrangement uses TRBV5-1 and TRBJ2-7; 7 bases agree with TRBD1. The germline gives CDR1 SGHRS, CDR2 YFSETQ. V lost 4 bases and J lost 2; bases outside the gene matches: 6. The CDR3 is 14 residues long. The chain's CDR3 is CASSTETGPYEQYF. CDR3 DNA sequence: TGCGCCAGCAGCACAGAGACAGGGCCCTACGAGCAGTACTTC.

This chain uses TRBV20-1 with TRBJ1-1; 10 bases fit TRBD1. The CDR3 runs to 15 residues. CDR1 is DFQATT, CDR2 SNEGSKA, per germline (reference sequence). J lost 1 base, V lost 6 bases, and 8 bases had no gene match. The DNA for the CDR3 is TGCAGTGCCAGTCGGACAGGGGGTCGGAACACTGAAGCTTTCTTT. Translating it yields CSASRTGGRNTEAFF.

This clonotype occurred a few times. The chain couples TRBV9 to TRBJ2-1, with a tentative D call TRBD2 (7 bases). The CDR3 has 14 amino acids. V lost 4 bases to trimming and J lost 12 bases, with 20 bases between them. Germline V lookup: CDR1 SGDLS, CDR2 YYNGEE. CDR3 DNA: TGTGCCAGCAGCCAAACCCAGGGGACTACGGCGCAGTTCTTC. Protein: CASSQTQGTTAQFF. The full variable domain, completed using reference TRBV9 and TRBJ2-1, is DSGVTQTPKHLITATGQRVTLRCSPRSGDLSVYWYQQSLDQGLQFLIQYYNGEERAKGNILERFSAQQFPDLHSELNLSSLELGDSALYFCASSQTQGTTAQFFGPGTRLTVL.

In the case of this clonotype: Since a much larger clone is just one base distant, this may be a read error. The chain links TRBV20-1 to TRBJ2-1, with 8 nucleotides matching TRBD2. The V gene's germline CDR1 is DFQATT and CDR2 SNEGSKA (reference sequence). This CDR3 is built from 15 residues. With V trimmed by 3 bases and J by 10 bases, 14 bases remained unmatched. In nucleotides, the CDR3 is TGCAGTGCTAGCTTCTCGGGGGGGTACTCCTACGAGCAGTTCTTC. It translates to CSASFSGGYSYEQFF.

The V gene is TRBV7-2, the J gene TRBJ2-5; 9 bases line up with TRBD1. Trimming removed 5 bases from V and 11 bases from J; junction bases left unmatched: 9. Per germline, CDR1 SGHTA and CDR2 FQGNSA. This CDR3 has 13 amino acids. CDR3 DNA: TGTGCCAGCAGCCTCGACAGGGGGGACCAGCAGTACTTC. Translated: CASSLDRGDQQYF.

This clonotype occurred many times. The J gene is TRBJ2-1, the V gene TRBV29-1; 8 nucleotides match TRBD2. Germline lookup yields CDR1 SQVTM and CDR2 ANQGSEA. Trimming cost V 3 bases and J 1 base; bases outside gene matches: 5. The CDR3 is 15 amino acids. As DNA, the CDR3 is TGCAGCGTTGATTTGGCGGGGGGATCCTACAATGAGCAGTTCTTC. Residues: CSVDLAGGSYNEQFF.